Sequencing of this T cell receptor (beta chain) was carried out in a study of T-cell memory formation after mild COVID-19. Overall study findings and caveats: Among contracting clones, CD4+ were mainly CM/EM and CD8+ enriched in EMRA. Some responding clones appeared in pre-infection memory, suggesting cross-reactive memory joined. Contracting clones from day 15 to 85 showed balanced CD4/CD8; later expanders favored CD4+.

TCR alpha and TCR beta cDNA libraries carrying sample barcodes and UMIs were produced by 5'RACE using constant-segment primers. TCRdb reprocessed the 5' RACE reads via MiXCR and lists one record per CDR3 protein. The sample includes around 53,000 distinct CDR3 sequences, 12% of them seen just once. This clonotype was counted between two and nine times. Antigen specificity is unknown. Looked up from germline, CDR1 is MGHDK and CDR2 is SYGVNS. This CDR3 region has 14 residues. Trimming removed 5 bases from V and 5 bases from J, with 10 bases in between. Sequencing input: PBMCs or a T cell subset sorted from them (not recorded which). The chain joins TRBV25-1 to TRBJ1-6, with D perhaps TRBD1 (6 bases). The clonotype comes from a man between 18 and 29 years old who had mild COVID-19 (a few samples of this study predate the infection). Cell type and time point are not known. The CDR3 here is CASSWTVHNSPLHF. CDR3 coding DNA: TGTGCCAGCAGTTGGACAGTTCATAATTCACCCCTCCACTTT.